What follows are 30 T cell receptor beta chains derived from one specimen sequenced in a study of immune evolution from preneoplasia to lung adenocarcinoma. Generated by immunoSEQ multiplex PCR, the TCRdb table keeps only in-frame clones and is missing some. This sample has about 4,600 clones, with 80% to 85% found just once. Sequenced material: FFPE normal lung tissue adjacent to the tumor. The receptors were gathered from a person aged 50-69 years with lung adenocarcinoma.

CDR3 loop: CASSLAGDSFYEQYF. For the CDR3, the DNA is TGTGCCAGCAGCTTAGCCGGGGACTCATTCTACGAGCAGTACTTC. The chain couples TRBV7-2 to TRBJ2-7, with a tentative D call TRBD2 (6 bases). Looked up from germline, CDR1 is SGHTA and CDR2 is FQGNSA. The V end lost 0 bases, the J end lost 3 bases, and 12 bases lay between the germline ends. The CDR3 covers 15 residues.

The J gene is TRBJ1-3, the V gene TRBV7-9; D is undetermined. Germline values: CDR1 SEHNR, CDR2 FQNEAQ (reference sequence). Trimming stripped 4 bases from V and 4 bases from J, with 5 bases between. The CDR3 is 12 amino acids. The CDR3 coding sequence is TGTGCCAGCAGCTCTACAGGAAACACCATATATTTT. Translating gives CASSSTGNTIYF.

The CDR3 sequence is CSAGQGGKLFF. The CDR3, as DNA: TGCAGTGCCGGACAGGGAGGAAAACTGTTTTTT. V usage is TRBV20-1 and J usage is TRBJ1-4; 8 bases are shared with TRBD1. CDR3 length: 11 residues. The ends lost 6 bases at V and 10 bases at J; junction bases unmatched: 4. CDR1 is DFQATT and CDR2 is SNEGSKA in the germline V gene (reference sequence).

The chain joins TRBV5-1 to TRBJ2-1, with a possible D match to TRBD2 (5 bases). V gave up 4 bases and J gave up 7 bases, with 15 bases separating them. Germline assignment: CDR1 SGHRS and CDR2 YFSETQ. The CDR3 runs 14 residues. This chain's CDR3 is CASSLGVVGNEQFF. The DNA for the CDR3 is TGCGCCAGCAGCCTGGGAGTTGTAGGGAATGAGCAGTTCTTC. Supplemented by reference TRBV5-1 and TRBJ2-1, the full variable domain reads KAGVTQTPRYLIKTRGQQVTLSCSPISGHRSVSWYQQTPGQGLQFLFEYFSETQRNKGNFPGRFSGRQFSNSRSEMNVSTLELGDSALYLCASSLGVVGNEQFFGPGTRLTVL.

CDR3 sequence (DNA): TGTGCCAGCAGCTTAGCGCGGCTAGCGGGGGCAGAGACCCAGTACTTC. Translation: CASSLARLAGAETQYF. The V and J genes are TRBV7-6 and TRBJ2-5, with 10 bases fitting TRBD2. V dropped 0 bases and J dropped 4; count of bases not matched to a gene: 5. The CDR3 length is 16 residues. CDR1 is SGHVS and CDR2 is FNYEAQ in the germline V gene.

The J gene is TRBJ1-4, the V gene TRBV11-2; 10 bases map to TRBD1. The germline CDR1 and CDR2 sequences are SGHAT and FQNNGV. The J segment lost 8 bases and the V segment lost 5 bases, leaving 5 bases of the junction unmatched. This CDR3 is built from 14 residues. The CDR3 loop is CASSPQTGGEKLFF. Written as DNA, the CDR3 is TGTGCCAGCAGCCCACAGACAGGGGGCGAAAAACTGTTTTTT.

The V call is TRBV6-1, the J call TRBJ2-7, with D unresolved. The V and J ends lost 2 bases and 2 bases respectively, with 7 bases between them. The CDR3 covers 13 residues. CDR1 is MNHNS, CDR2 SASEGT, per germline. The CDR3 spells CASSELATYEQYF. The CDR3 nucleotides are TGTGCCAGCAGTGAATTGGCCACCTACGAGCAGTACTTC.

This clone was seen a single time. The V call is TRBV28, the J call TRBJ2-7; D gene ambiguous. The length of the CDR3 is 13 residues. Germline CDR1 MDHEN, CDR2 SYDVKM. Trimming stripped 2 bases from V and 5 bases from J, with 10 bases between. This chain's CDR3 is CASSLGSLDEQYF. The DNA for the CDR3 is TGTGCCAGCAGTTTAGGGTCCCTGGACGAGCAGTACTTC.

This sequence joins TRBV5-6 and TRBJ2-2; 12 bases match TRBD2. J was trimmed by 0 bases and V by 3 bases; bases with no gene match: 6. CDR1 and CDR2 (germline): SGHDT, YYEEEE. This CDR3 has 18 amino acids. The CDR3 region has the DNA TGTGCCAGCAGCTCCCTAGGACTAGCGGGGCCGAACACCGGGGAGCTGTTTTTT. This translates into CASSSLGLAGPNTGELFF.

V usage is TRBV6-4 and J usage is TRBJ1-2; 7 bases are shared with TRBD1. Trimming removed 0 bases from V and 8 bases from J; junction bases left unmatched: 9. In germline, CDR1 is MRHNA, CDR2 SNTAGT. This CDR3 contains 15 residues. CDR3 in amino acids: CASSDSGGGAGGYTF. The CDR3 DNA reads as TGTGCCAGCAGTGACTCAGGAGGGGGCGCCGGCGGCTACACCTTC.

V gene TRBV29-1 combines with J gene TRBJ2-3, with a weak D call TRBD1 (6 bases). This CDR3 is built from 14 residues. V was pared by 7 bases and J by 0 bases, with 14 bases between. The V gene's germline CDR1 is SQVTM and CDR2 ANQGSEA. The CDR3 region is CSAPGVTSTDTQYF. The CDR3 nucleotides are TGCAGCGCCCCAGGGGTGACTAGCACAGATACGCAGTATTTT.

The gene calls are TRBV9 and TRBJ2-1; TRBD1 matches at 7 bases. Germline V lookup: CDR1 SGDLS, CDR2 YYNGEE. The CDR3 spans 15 residues. V shed 4 bases, J shed 0 bases, and the junction held 4 bases outside the gene matches. The CDR3 here is CASSPQGNSYNEQFF. The CDR3 nucleotides read TGTGCCAGCAGCCCACAGGGGAACTCCTACAATGAGCAGTTCTTC.

The J gene is TRBJ2-3, the V gene TRBV9; 10 nucleotides align to TRBD2. V trimming: 4 bases; J trimming: 3 bases; junction bases outside the gene matches: 5. Germline lookup yields CDR1 SGDLS and CDR2 YYNGEE. This CDR3 has 15 residues. CDR3 loop: CASSLGLAATDTQYF. CDR3 in DNA: TGTGCCAGCAGCCTTGGACTAGCGGCTACAGATACGCAGTATTTT.

This clone was recorded a few times. The chain recombines TRBV30 with TRBJ1-1, with D uncertain. V gave up 3 bases and J gave up 4 bases, with 12 bases separating them. The CDR3 covers 13 residues. The germline CDR1 and CDR2 sequences are GTSNPN and SVGIG (reference sequence). Here the CDR3 reads CAWSATWGTEAFF. The CDR3 bases are TGTGCCTGGAGCGCTACTTGGGGCACTGAAGCTTTCTTT.

This clone showed up just once. J is TRBJ2-5 and V is TRBV7-6; tentatively, D is TRBD1 or TRBD2 (5 bases each). V lost 5 bases and J 2 bases, leaving 12 bases between the germline ends. The length of the CDR3 is 14 residues. Per germline, CDR1 SGHVS and CDR2 FNYEAQ. This CDR3 is CASSRDGTQETQYF. The CDR3 DNA reads TGTGCCAGCAGCCGAGATGGGACGCAAGAGACCCAGTACTTC.

By frequency in the sample, this clone is large. The chain uses TRBV7-9 and TRBJ2-1; D uncertain. The V and J ends lost 6 bases and 6 bases respectively, with 12 bases between them. CDR3 length equals 13 residues. Looked up from germline, CDR1 is SEHNR and CDR2 is FQNEAQ (reference sequence). The CDR3 nucleotides read TGTGCCAGCAGGCCGACCAAGGGCAATGAGCAGTTCTTC. As protein: CASRPTKGNEQFF.

The chain joins TRBV30 to TRBJ2-3; D not certain. V lost 0 bases, J lost 0 bases, and 4 bases lay in between. Germline CDR1 GTSNPN, CDR2 SVGIG (reference sequence). The CDR3 spans 13 residues. The CDR3 DNA follows: TGTGCCTGGAGTGTAGGGAGCACAGATACGCAGTATTTT. Protein product: CAWSVGSTDTQYF.

This clone was observed a few times. The gene calls are TRBV7-8 and TRBJ2-2; TRBD1 might be the D (6 bases). The V end lost 2 bases, the J end lost 7 bases, and 11 bases lay between the germline ends. CDR1 and CDR2 (germline): SGHVS, FQNEAQ. The CDR3 loop spans 14 amino acids. The CDR3 coding sequence is TGTGCCAGCAGCTTACAGTCGACAGGCGGGGAGCTGTTTTTT. Translation: CASSLQSTGGELFF.

The CDR3, as DNA: TGCGCCAGCAGCTTGGGACAGGGGCGCGGCTACACCTTC. Its protein product is CASSLGQGRGYTF. The chain combines TRBV5-1 with TRBJ1-2; the match to TRBD1 covers 8 bases. In germline, CDR1 is SGHRS, CDR2 YFSETQ. V was pared by 0 bases and J by 8 bases, with 3 bases of the junction left unmatched. This CDR3 is 13 amino acids long.

The chain joins TRBV29-1 to TRBJ1-1; D unclear. Germline CDR1 is SQVTM and CDR2 is ANQGSEA. Trimming removed 4 bases from V and 3 bases from J, with 9 bases in between. The CDR3 covers 12 residues. This CDR3 is CSVASPDTEAFF. CDR3 coding DNA: TGCAGCGTTGCCTCACCGGACACTGAAGCTTTCTTT.

This clone was observed a single time. V and J are TRBV7-9 and TRBJ2-5; no clear D. Germline lookup yields CDR1 SEHNR and CDR2 FQNEAQ (reference sequence). This CDR3 comprises 12 residues. Trimming stripped 11 bases from V and 2 bases from J, with 12 bases between. CDR3 protein: CAGSEGQETQYF. In nucleotides, the CDR3 is TGTGCCGGGTCGGAAGGGCAAGAGACCCAGTACTTC.

The rearrangement joins TRBV2 to TRBJ2-5; D is unclear. Trimming pared 5 bases from V and 0 bases from J, leaving 10 bases between. CDR3 length: 14 residues. Germline V gene data show CDR1 as SNHLY and CDR2 as FYNNEI. DNA for the CDR3: TGTGCCAGCAGTCCCGACACCCACCAAGAGACCCAGTACTTC. It encodes CASSPDTHQETQYF.

The rearrangement links TRBV11-2 to TRBJ2-3, with 7 bases aligning to TRBD2. Germline values: CDR1 SGHAT, CDR2 FQNNGV. The CDR3 has 17 amino acids. The J segment lost 1 base and the V segment lost 6 bases, leaving 13 bases of the junction unmatched. The CDR3, as DNA: TGTGCCAGCAGTCAAACCCTAGCTGCGGGAGGCACAGATACGCAGTATTTT. Its protein product is CASSQTLAAGGTDTQYF.

The V call is TRBV6-6, the J call TRBJ1-4; D unclear. The CDR3 contains 13 residues. With 6 bases removed from V and 7 bases from J, the gap between germline ends came to 12 bases. Germline CDR1 MNHNY, CDR2 SVGAGI (reference sequence). CDR3 region: CASSTPGTEKLFF. The CDR3 DNA sequence: TGTGCCAGCAGCACCCCGGGAACTGAAAAACTGTTTTTT.

The chain recombines TRBV6-5 with TRBJ1-6; D possibly corresponds to TRBD1 (5 bases). V lost 3 bases to trimming and J lost 8 bases, with 14 bases between them. The CDR3 spans 15 residues. Germline V gene sequence: CDR1 MNHEY, CDR2 SVGAGI. As DNA, the CDR3 is TGTGCCAGCAGTTATACGACGGGGGTTGATTCACCCCTCCACTTT. This codes for CASSYTTGVDSPLHF.

V gene TRBV4-1 combines with J gene TRBJ1-1; TRBD1 matches 7 bases. Looked up from germline, CDR1 is MGHRA and CDR2 is YSYEKL. Trimming removed 0 bases from V and 0 bases from J; junction bases left unmatched: 4. The CDR3 is 16 residues long. The CDR3: CASSQEGQMMNTEAFF. The CDR3 DNA reads as TGCGCCAGCAGCCAAGAGGGACAGATGATGAACACTGAAGCTTTCTTT.

The chain carries TRBV6-1 and TRBJ2-1; perhaps TRBD1 as D (6 bases). The CDR3 length is 14 residues. V was clipped by 3 bases and J by 2 bases, with 8 bases between them. The germline gives CDR1 MNHNS, CDR2 SASEGT. The CDR3 loop is CASSDRGTYNEQFF. The CDR3 bases are TGTGCCAGCAGTGACAGGGGTACCTACAATGAGCAGTTCTTC.

The chain is built from TRBV19 and TRBJ2-1; 7 nucleotides line up with TRBD1. Trimming at V came to 3 bases and at J to 10 bases, leaving 0 bases not matched to a gene. Germline V CDR1 and CDR2: LNHDA, SQIVND (reference sequence). The length of the CDR3 is 11 residues. CDR3 bases: TGTGCCAGTAGTATCAGGGGGGAGCAGTTCTTC. Translated, it gives CASSIRGEQFF.

This clone has only one observation. The rearrangement uses TRBV27 and TRBJ2-7, with D maybe TRBD2 (5 bases). The CDR3 is made up of 14 amino acids. V lost 6 bases to trimming and J lost 4 bases, with 16 bases between them. CDR1 and CDR2 (germline): MNHEY, SMNVEV (reference sequence). The CDR3, as DNA: TGTGCCAGCAGCCCGTCTAGCACTCTTTACGAGCAGTACTTC. This encodes CASSPSSTLYEQYF.

The chain joins TRBV11-2 to TRBJ2-2, with 14 bases that match TRBD2. Trimming took 5 bases from V and 4 from J; bases not matched to a gene: 12. CDR1 and CDR2 (germline): SGHAT, FQNNGV. CDR3 length equals 19 residues. Here the CDR3 DNA reads TGTGCCAGCAGCGGCAGACTAGCGGGAGGGCTTTCGGGCACCGGGGAGCTGTTTTTT. It encodes CASSGRLAGGLSGTGELFF.